This T cell receptor beta chain was sequenced during a study of OX40 agonist ivuxolimab in advanced cancers. Study-wide findings and caveats: In the 0.1 to 3.0 mg/kg range, CD4+ and CD8+ blood T cells had expanded clonally by week 6. The antigens recognized by the expanded peripheral T cells, that is their antigen specificity, were not determined.

TCRdb's table, derived via immunoSEQ multiplex PCR, lists solely in-frame clones and lacks some. The sample lists 60,000 to 65,000 clones, roughly 90% seen once, with 9.5% to 15% in the top ten. V lost 5 bases and J lost 3, with 16 bases in between. Germline V gene sequence: CDR1 SEHNR, CDR2 FQNEAQ (reference sequence). The CDR3 is made up of 15 amino acids. A word on this clone: The antigen is unknown.

The receptor was derived from an adult with an advanced solid tumor such as melanoma, head and neck, liver or kidney cancer. The J gene is TRBJ2-5, the V gene TRBV7-9, with a tentative D call TRBD2 (5 bases). Sequencing was performed on CD4+ or CD8+ T cells sorted from blood, taken in a trial of the OX40 agonist ivuxolimab. DNA of the CDR3: TGTGCCAGCAGCGAGAGGGCGGGCCGCAAAGAGACCCAGTACTTC. This sequence encodes CASSERAGRKETQYF.